The rows below give T cell receptor beta chains drawn from one sample of a study of blood T cells in healthy people across ages. Each CDR3 protein gets one entry after TCRdb re-called the 5' RACE reads with MiXCR. The sample holds hundreds of thousands of distinct CDR3 sequences, about 52% seen once. The material sequenced was blood. These receptors all stem from a woman aged 60-75 years in good health. Each CDR3 is given with its conserved first and last residue. The D gene is left open where the match is weak. Clone size is shown for a subset of rows, as once, few, many or a class of expanded clone.

TRBV7-3	-	TRBJ2-3	-	CASSSVPIARSSTDTQYF	TGTGCCAGCAGCTCCGTGCCTATAGCGAGGTCTAGCACAGATACGCAGTATTTT
TRBV20-1	-	TRBJ2-1	-	CSASTVAGEQFF	TGCAGTGCTAGTACCGTTGCCGGTGAGCAGTTCTTC
TRBV29-1	-	TRBJ2-1	TRBD2	CSVRTSGRGEQFF	TGCAGCGTGAGGACTAGCGGGAGAGGTGAGCAGTTCTTC
TRBV5-4	many	TRBJ1-2	-	CASSSLSRASYGYTF	TGTGCCAGCAGCTCGTTATCCCGGGCGTCATATGGCTACACCTTC
TRBV20-1	-	TRBJ2-5	TRBD1	CSATRQGPGETQYF	TGCAGTGCTACAAGACAGGGGCCGGGGGAGACCCAGTACTTC
TRBV5-1	-	TRBJ2-5	-	CASSAEWGWGETQYF	TGCGCCAGCAGCGCAGAGTGGGGGTGGGGAGAGACCCAGTACTTC
TRBV4-1	-	TRBJ2-5	-	CASSQDRTGSWETQYF	TGCGCCAGCAGCCAAGACAGGACGGGCAGCTGGGAGACCCAGTACTTC
TRBV7-9	-	TRBJ2-4	-	CASSPNPGDIQYF	TGTGCCAGCAGCCCGAACCCCGGGGACATTCAGTACTTC
TRBV20-1	many	TRBJ2-3	TRBD2	CSASGGVQTQYF	TGCAGTGCTAGCGGGGGGGTTCAGACGCAGTATTTT
TRBV18	-	TRBJ1-1	-	CASSPSRLGNTEAFF	TGTGCCAGCTCACCAAGCAGGCTGGGGAACACTGAAGCTTTCTTT
TRBV20-1	few	TRBJ2-1	-	CSAPRRADRSNEQFF	TGCAGTGCTCCTCGAAGGGCAGACCGGTCCAATGAGCAGTTCTTC
TRBV30	-	TRBJ1-1	-	CAWSAFYNTEAFF	TGTGCCTGGAGTGCGTTTTATAACACTGAAGCTTTCTTT
TRBV28	-	TRBJ1-1	-	CANSSGAAMNTEAFF	TGTGCCAACAGTTCGGGTGCAGCGATGAACACTGAAGCTTTCTTT
TRBV7-7	-	TRBJ2-5	TRBD1	CASSPRQGAQETQYF	TGTGCTAGCAGCCCGCGACAGGGGGCCCAAGAGACCCAGTACTTC
TRBV4-3	few	TRBJ2-5	TRBD2	CASSQGGLAGGVGETQYF	TGCGCCAGCAGCCAAGGCGGACTAGCGGGAGGGGTTGGGGAGACCCAGTACTTC
TRBV7-2	-	TRBJ2-5	-	CASSLGRAPNNEQYF	TGTGCCAGCAGCTTAGGACGAGCCCCCAACAATGAGCAGTACTTC
TRBV20-1	-	TRBJ2-5	TRBD2	CSARGPVPVGAGEFGETQYF	TGCAGTGCTAGGGGTCCGGTTCCCGTAGGTGCGGGAGAGTTCGGAGAGACCCAGTACTTC